The 19 T cell receptor beta chains listed next were all sequenced from one sample in a study of blood T cell repertoires in COVID-19. The repertoire was sequenced with immunoSEQ multiplex PCR; TCRdb's copy has only in-frame clones and lacks some. The repertoire holds about 210,000 clones, around 80% seen once, with 7.8% in the top ten. Sequenced material: peripheral blood. The receptors come from an elderly woman with COVID-19, enrolled during active disease.

This sequence joins TRBV3-1 (or the pseudogene TRBV3-2) and TRBJ1-2, with 10 bases identical to TRBD1. This CDR3 is built from 15 residues. Trimming took 5 bases from V and 4 from J; bases not matched to a gene: 7. From germline, CDR1 is LGHDT and CDR2 YNNKEL (reference sequence). The CDR3 loop is CASSATGGQLYGYTF. The CDR3 DNA sequence: TGTGCCAGCAGCGCGACAGGGGGCCAACTCTATGGCTACACCTTC.

The gene calls are TRBV9 and TRBJ2-7, with TRBD2 matching 9 bases. Trimming at V came to 2 bases and at J to 2 bases, leaving 2 bases not matched to a gene. Germline CDR1 is SGDLS and CDR2 is YYNGEE. The CDR3 covers 14 residues. This chain's CDR3 is CASSVGGRAYEQYF. CDR3 in DNA: TGTGCCAGCAGCGTGGGCGGGAGGGCCTACGAGCAGTACTTC.

The chain is built from TRBV12-3 or TRBV12-4 and TRBJ1-5, with a tentative D call TRBD1 (5 bases). This CDR3 region has 13 residues. The ends were cut back, 7 bases at V and 9 bases at J, with 16 bases in the middle. In DNA form, the CDR3 reads TGTGCCAGCAACCGGGCAGGGTTTGTGCCCCAGCATTTT. It specifies CASNRAGFVPQHF.

This clone was counted only a few times. This chain links TRBV6-1 with TRBJ1-4; no clear D gene. Trimming removed 3 bases at V and 7 bases at J, with 12 bases between. The germline V gene encodes CDR1 MNHNS and CDR2 SASEGT. The CDR3 has 14 amino acids. The CDR3 is CASSDAGAVEKLFF. DNA of the CDR3: TGTGCCAGCAGTGACGCGGGAGCGGTTGAAAAACTGTTTTTT.

The chain carries TRBV15 and TRBJ2-5; 10 positions agree with TRBD2. Looked up from germline, CDR1 is LNHNV and CDR2 is YYDKDF (reference sequence). V lost 3 bases to trimming and J lost 5 bases; unmatched junction nucleotides: 18. CDR3 length: 19 residues. CDR3 residues: CATSSPPEVLAGRGETQYF. Written as DNA, the CDR3 is TGTGCCACCAGCAGCCCCCCCGAAGTACTAGCGGGAAGGGGTGAGACCCAGTACTTC.

The V call is TRBV29-1, the J call TRBJ1-5, with 10 bases matching TRBD1. V gave up 5 bases and J gave up 7 bases; unmatched junction bases: 8. This CDR3 has 14 residues. Germline-derived CDR1 and CDR2 are SQVTM and ANQGSEA. CDR3 DNA: TGCAGCGTTCTTTCCGGGACAGGGGCCCAGCCCCAGCATTTT. Translated: CSVLSGTGAQPQHF. The full variable domain, completed using reference TRBV29-1 and TRBJ1-5, is SAVISQKPSRDICQRGTSLTIQCQVDSQVTMMFWYRQQPGQSLTLIATANQGSEATYESGFVIDKFPISRPNLTFSTLTVSNMSPEDSSIYLCSVLSGTGAQPQHFGDGTRLSIL.

The chain has TRBV11-3 and TRBJ1-1, with D possibly TRBD1 on 6 matching bases. Per germline, CDR1 SGHNT and CDR2 YENEEA. Deletions cut 5 bases from V and 7 bases from J, with 14 bases between. The CDR3 covers 13 residues. This CDR3 reads CASSPGTSVEAFF. Written as DNA, the CDR3 is TGTGCCAGCAGCCCCGGGACAAGCGTTGAAGCTTTCTTT. Variable domain in full (rest from reference TRBV11-3 and TRBJ1-1): EAGVVQSPRYKIIEKKQPVAFWCNPISGHNTLYWYLQNLGQGPELLIRYENEEAVDDSQLPKDRFSAERLKGVDSTLKIQPAELGDSAVYLCASSPGTSVEAFFGQGTRLTVV.

The CDR3 DNA is TGTGCCAGCACCCCAGGGCTGGAAGGGCCCCAGCATTTT. It translates to CASTPGLEGPQHF. This chain links TRBV12-3 or TRBV12-4 with TRBJ1-5, with D possibly matching TRBD1 (5 bases). The CDR3 has 13 amino acids. Trimming removed 7 bases at V and 9 bases at J, with 16 bases between.

The gene calls are TRBV5-1 and TRBJ1-1; TRBD1 is a possible D gene (5 bases). CDR1 and CDR2 (germline): SGHRS, YFSETQ. Trimming removed 2 bases from V and 3 bases from J, with 8 bases in between. CDR3 size: 13 residues. The CDR3 coding sequence is TGCGCCAGCAGCTTCGACAGTTACACTGAAGCTTTCTTT. This gives the protein CASSFDSYTEAFF.

The chain has TRBV6-1 and TRBJ1-1; TRBD1 agrees at 7 bases. Germline V gives CDR1 MNHNS, CDR2 SASEGT. Unmatched junction bases numbered 0, after V lost 7 bases and J lost 1 base. The CDR3 length is 12 residues. In DNA, the CDR3 is TGTGCCAGCAACAGGGGGAACACTGAAGCTTTCTTT. This sequence encodes CASNRGNTEAFF.

The genes are TRBV5-1 and TRBJ2-2, with D unresolved. The CDR3 consists of 13 residues. V was trimmed by 4 bases and J by 5 bases, leaving 9 bases between them. Germline CDR1 and CDR2: SGHRS and YFSETQ. Here the CDR3 DNA reads TGCGCCAGCAGCCACGACGGGACCGGGGAGCTGTTTTTT. This codes for CASSHDGTGELFF.

The rearrangement uses TRBV7-9 and TRBJ2-1; perhaps TRBD1 as D (6 bases). The CDR3 has 14 residues. Trimming stripped 5 bases from V and 10 bases from J, with 18 bases between. The germline V gene encodes CDR1 SEHNR and CDR2 FQNEAQ (reference sequence). DNA of the CDR3: TGTGCCAGCAGCGCCGACAGTGGGGGCCAAGAGCAGTTCTTC. Amino acids: CASSADSGGQEQFF.

The rearrangement links TRBV14 to TRBJ1-6, with a tentative D call TRBD1 (5 bases). This CDR3 spans 14 amino acids. V gave up 2 bases and J gave up 8 bases, with 10 bases separating them. The germline V gene encodes CDR1 SGHDN and CDR2 FVKESK. CDR3 coding DNA: TGTGCCAGCAGCCAATGGGGGGACCATTCACCCCTCCACTTT. This codes for CASSQWGDHSPLHF.

The genes are TRBV27 and TRBJ2-3, with 7 bases matching TRBD2. The germline CDR1 and CDR2 sequences are MNHEY and SMNVEV (reference sequence). The CDR3 runs to 16 residues. The V gene end was trimmed by 6 bases and the J gene end by 0 bases; junction bases not matched to a gene: 9. The CDR3 sequence is CASSLWGGSSTDTQYF. The CDR3 DNA is TGTGCCAGCAGCCTTTGGGGGGGGTCTAGCACAGATACGCAGTATTTT.

The chain recombines TRBV19 with TRBJ2-7, with 7 bases lining up with TRBD2. Germline assignment: CDR1 LNHDA and CDR2 SQIVND (reference sequence). V gave up 6 bases and J gave up 6 bases; unmatched junction bases: 8. This CDR3 region has 13 residues. The CDR3 DNA follows: TGTGCCAGTAGCGCCTCCTGGGAGGGCGAGCAGTACTTC. Translation: CASSASWEGEQYF. Drawing the rest from reference TRBV19 and TRBJ2-7, the complete variable domain is DGGITQSPKYLFRKEGQNVTLSCEQNLNHDAMYWYRQDPGQGLRLIYYSQIVNDFQKGDIAEGYSVSREKKESFPLTVTSAQKNPTAFYLCASSASWEGEQYFGPGTRLTVT.

The chain couples TRBV18 to TRBJ2-2; TRBD2 is a possible D gene (5 bases). The CDR3 sequence is 18 residues long. CDR1 is KGHSH and CDR2 is LQKENI in the germline V gene. V gave up 2 bases and J gave up 3 bases, with 19 bases separating them. CDR3 bases: TGTGCCAGCTCACCAGTCCCTCCCCGGAGCGGTTACACCGGGGAGCTGTTTTTT. Its translation is CASSPVPPRSGYTGELFF.

The V gene is TRBV2, the J gene TRBJ1-1; TRBD1 agrees at 9 bases. Germline lookup yields CDR1 SNHLY and CDR2 FYNNEI. This CDR3 contains 16 residues. The ends lost 6 bases at V and 2 bases at J; junction bases unmatched: 10. The CDR3 protein is CASSAPTGGLNTEAFF. The CDR3 nucleotides are TGTGCCAGCAGCGCGCCAACAGGGGGCCTAAACACTGAAGCTTTCTTT.

The chain joins TRBV2 to TRBJ1-1; D might be TRBD1 (5 bases). The CDR3 extends over 18 amino acids. The germline gives CDR1 SNHLY, CDR2 FYNNEI. V dropped 6 bases and J dropped 3 bases, with 26 bases sitting between them. CDR3 nucleotides: TGTGCCAGCAGCATGGATCAGGGAGGGAGTAGTTTGTACACTGAAGCTTTCTTT. It is translated as CASSMDQGGSSLYTEAFF.

CDR3 in amino acids: CASSERVSNQPQHF. For the CDR3, the DNA is TGTGCCAGCAGTGAGCGGGTTAGCAATCAGCCCCAGCATTTT. V and J are TRBV2 and TRBJ1-5; the D is unclear. Germline V lookup: CDR1 SNHLY, CDR2 FYNNEI. The CDR3 runs to 14 residues. Trimming cost V 3 bases and J 0 bases, with 6 bases left between them.